This is a list of T cell receptor beta chains from one sample in a study of T cell changes during pregnancy in multiple sclerosis. The table came from immunoSEQ multiplex PCR; TCRdb's copy has only in-frame clones and leaves some out. The data contain about 80,000 clones, approximately 89% of them seen just once; the ten biggest clones take up 1.9%. The material sequenced was peripheral blood, taken before pregnancy. The origin of the receptors is a female donor with multiple sclerosis, enrolled in a pregnancy study. The CDR3 runs from the conserved cysteine through the conserved F or W. Fields, in order: V gene, CDR3 length, J gene, D gene, clone size, CDR3 DNA, CDR3 protein. A D gene is named only where the DNA matches it firmly. Size is stated for part of the rows, as once, few or many counts, or as a class when the clone is expanded.

TRBV5-1	14	TRBJ1-5	NA	once	TGCGCCAGCAGCTTGGAAGGAGGCAATCAGCCCCAGCATTTT	CASSLEGGNQPQHF
TRBV6-1	15	TRBJ2-1	TRBD2	few	TGTGCCAGCAGTGAAGACAGCGGGAAATACAATGAGCAGTTCTTC	CASSEDSGKYNEQFF
TRBV2	12	TRBJ2-7	NA	NA	TGTGCCAGCAACCGGAGGCAGTACGAGCAGTACTTC	CASNRRQYEQYF
TRBV7-8	16	TRBJ1-2	TRBD1	NA	TGTGCCAGCAGCTTAGATATGACGGGCAGGGGGGATGGCTACACCTTC	CASSLDMTGRGDGYTF
TRBV7-2	15	TRBJ1-3	TRBD1	NA	TGTGCCAGCAGCATGGACAGGGGACATGGAAACACCATATATTTT	CASSMDRGHGNTIYF
TRBV27	15	TRBJ1-4	TRBD1	NA	TGTGCCAGCAGTGAAACAGGGGGGGAAAATGAAAAACTGTTTTTT	CASSETGGENEKLFF
TRBV29-1	13	TRBJ2-7	TRBD1	NA	TGCAGCGTTGCGGACAGGGTTGGTTACGAGCAGTACTTC	CSVADRVGYEQYF
TRBV7-2	15	TRBJ2-5	TRBD1	NA	TGTGCCAGCAGCTTAGGTCAGGGGGCAGGGGAGACCCAGTACTTC	CASSLGQGAGETQYF
TRBV5-6	13	TRBJ1-2	NA	NA	TGTGCCAGCAGCTTGTCGGAGGGAAGCGGCTACACCTTC	CASSLSEGSGYTF
TRBV29-1	15	TRBJ2-3	TRBD1	NA	TGCAGCGGTGCACGAACGACAGGGTACTCGAGTACGCAGTATTTT	CSGARTTGYSSTQYF
TRBV2	15	TRBJ2-1	NA	NA	TGTGCCAGCAGGGCAAACTGGGTACAAGCGAATGAGCAGTTCTTC	CASRANWVQANEQFF
TRBV4-3	15	TRBJ1-1	NA	few	TGCGCCAGCAGCCAAGGGGTTGGCCGGCGGACTGAAGCTTTCTTT	CASSQGVGRRTEAFF
TRBV9	14	TRBJ2-7	NA	NA	TGTGCCAGCAGCGCACAGGGTAATTACTACGAGCAGTACTTC	CASSAQGNYYEQYF
TRBV7-2	15	TRBJ1-1	NA	NA	TGTGCCAGCAGCTTAGTTGGGGGGGGGTACACTGAAGCTTTCTTT	CASSLVGGGYTEAFF
TRBV19	13	TRBJ1-2	TRBD1	NA	TGTGCCAGTAGTCTCCCGGACAGGCGTGACTACACCTTC	CASSLPDRRDYTF
TRBV28	15	TRBJ1-4	NA	NA	TGTGCCAGCAGTTCCTCTCTCGCAACTAATGAAAAACTGTTTTTT	CASSSSLATNEKLFF
TRBV5-4	17	TRBJ1-5	NA	NA	TGTGCCAGCAGCCCATCGCCGAGTGGGGCAGCAAATCAGCCCCAGCATTTT	CASSPSPSGAANQPQHF
TRBV2	15	TRBJ1-2	NA	NA	TGTGCCAGCAGTGAAGACGAGGGTCACAACTATGGCTACACCTTC	CASSEDEGHNYGYTF
TRBV19	15	TRBJ2-5	NA	NA	TGTGCCAGTAGTAATCGACTAGAAGTGCAAGAGACCCAGTACTTC	CASSNRLEVQETQYF
TRBV28	16	TRBJ1-3	NA	NA	TGTGCCAGCACCCTGGGAGGGTGGGGCTCTGGAAACACCATATATTTT	CASTLGGWGSGNTIYF
TRBV10-1	15	TRBJ2-5	NA	NA	TGCGCCAGCAGTGAGTCTCAAGAGGGCCGAGAGACCCAGTACTTC	CASSESQEGRETQYF
TRBV5-1	14	TRBJ1-4	NA	NA	TGCGCCAGCAGAAAACTTGCAACTAATGAAAAACTGTTTTTT	CASRKLATNEKLFF
TRBV7-9	15	TRBJ1-5	TRBD1	NA	TGTGCCAGCAGCCGAGACAGGGGGCTCAATCAGCCCCAGCATTTT	CASSRDRGLNQPQHF
TRBV5-1	14	TRBJ2-5	TRBD1	NA	TGCGCCAGCAGCTTGCACGGACAGGGAGAGACCCAGTACTTC	CASSLHGQGETQYF
TRBV7-9	15	TRBJ2-5	TRBD1	NA	TGTGCCAGCAGCTTCGGACAGGTTGGGCAAGAGACCCAGTACTTC	CASSFGQVGQETQYF
TRBV7-2	14	TRBJ2-3	NA	NA	TGTGCCAGCAGCTTAGCTTTCATTAGAGATACGCAGTATTTT	CASSLAFIRDTQYF
TRBV5-1	18	TRBJ2-7	TRBD1	NA	TGCGCCAGCAGCCGCAACCCGATGCCGGCGACAGGGCCCTACGAGCAGTACTTC	CASSRNPMPATGPYEQYF